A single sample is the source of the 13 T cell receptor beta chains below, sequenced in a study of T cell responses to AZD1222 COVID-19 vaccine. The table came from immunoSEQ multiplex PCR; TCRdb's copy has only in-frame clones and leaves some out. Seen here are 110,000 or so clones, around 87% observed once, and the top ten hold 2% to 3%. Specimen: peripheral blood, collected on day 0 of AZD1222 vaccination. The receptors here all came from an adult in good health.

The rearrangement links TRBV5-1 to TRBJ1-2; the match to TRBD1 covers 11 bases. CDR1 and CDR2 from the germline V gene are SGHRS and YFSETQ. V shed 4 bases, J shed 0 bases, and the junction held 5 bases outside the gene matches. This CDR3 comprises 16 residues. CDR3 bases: TGCGCCAGCAGCGCCGGGACAGGGGGTGCTAACTATGGCTACACCTTC. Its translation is CASSAGTGGANYGYTF.

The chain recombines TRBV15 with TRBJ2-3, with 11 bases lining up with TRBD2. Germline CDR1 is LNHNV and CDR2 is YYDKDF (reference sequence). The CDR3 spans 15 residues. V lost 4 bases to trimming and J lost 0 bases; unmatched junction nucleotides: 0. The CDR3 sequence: CATSTSGGSTDTQYF. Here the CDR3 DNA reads TGTGCCACCAGCACTAGCGGGGGGAGCACAGATACGCAGTATTTT. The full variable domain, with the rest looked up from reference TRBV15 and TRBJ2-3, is DAMVIQNPRYQVTQFGKPVTLSCSQTLNHNVMYWYQQKSSQAPKLLFHYYDKDFNNEADTPDNFQSRRPNTSFCFLDIRSPGLGDTAMYLCATSTSGGSTDTQYFGPGTRLTVL.

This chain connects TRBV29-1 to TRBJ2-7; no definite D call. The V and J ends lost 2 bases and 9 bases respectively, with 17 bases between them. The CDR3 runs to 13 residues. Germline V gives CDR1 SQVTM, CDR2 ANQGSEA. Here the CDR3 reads CSVESSFSLGQYF. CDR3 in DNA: TGCAGCGTTGAATCGTCTTTTTCCCTTGGGCAGTACTTC.

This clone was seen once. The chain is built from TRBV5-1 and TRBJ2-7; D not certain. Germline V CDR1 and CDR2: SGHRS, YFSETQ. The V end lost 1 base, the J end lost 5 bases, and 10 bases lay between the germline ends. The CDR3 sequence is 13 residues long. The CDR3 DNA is TGCGCCAGCAGCTTGCGGTCGGTTGACGAGCAGTACTTC. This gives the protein CASSLRSVDEQYF. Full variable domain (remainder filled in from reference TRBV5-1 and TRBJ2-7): KAGVTQTPRYLIKTRGQQVTLSCSPISGHRSVSWYQQTPGQGLQFLFEYFSETQRNKGNFPGRFSGRQFSNSRSEMNVSTLELGDSALYLCASSLRSVDEQYFGPGTRLTVT.

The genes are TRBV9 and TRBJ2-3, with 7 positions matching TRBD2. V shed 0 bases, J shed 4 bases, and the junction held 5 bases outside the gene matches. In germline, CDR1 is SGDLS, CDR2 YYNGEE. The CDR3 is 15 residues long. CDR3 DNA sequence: TGTGCCAGCAGCGTAGGGGCGGGGGATGCAGATACGCAGTATTTT. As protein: CASSVGAGDADTQYF.

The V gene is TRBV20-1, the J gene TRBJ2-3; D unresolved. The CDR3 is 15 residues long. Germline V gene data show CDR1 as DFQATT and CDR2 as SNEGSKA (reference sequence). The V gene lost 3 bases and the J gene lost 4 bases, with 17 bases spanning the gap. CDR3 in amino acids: CSASIPSGMADTQYF. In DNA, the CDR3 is TGCAGTGCTAGTATCCCATCAGGAATGGCAGATACGCAGTATTTT.

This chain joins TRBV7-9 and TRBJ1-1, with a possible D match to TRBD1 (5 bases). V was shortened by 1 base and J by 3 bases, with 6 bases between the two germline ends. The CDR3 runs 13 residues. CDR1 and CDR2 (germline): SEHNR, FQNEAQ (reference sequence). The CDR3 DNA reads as TGTGCCAGCAGCTTAGTGACAGACACTGAAGCTTTCTTT. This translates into CASSLVTDTEAFF.

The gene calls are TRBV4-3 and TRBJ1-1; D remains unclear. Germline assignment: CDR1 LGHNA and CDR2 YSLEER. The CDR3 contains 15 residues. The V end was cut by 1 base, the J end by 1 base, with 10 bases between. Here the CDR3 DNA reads TGCGCCAGCAGCCAAGCCGGACGTACGAACACTGAAGCTTTCTTT. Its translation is CASSQAGRTNTEAFF.

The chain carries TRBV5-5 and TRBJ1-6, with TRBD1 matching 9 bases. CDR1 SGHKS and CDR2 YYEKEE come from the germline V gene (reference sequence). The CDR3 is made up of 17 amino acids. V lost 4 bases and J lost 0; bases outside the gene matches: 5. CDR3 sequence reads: CASSPGTGSSYNSPLHF. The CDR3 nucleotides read TGTGCCAGCAGCCCAGGGACAGGGAGCTCCTATAATTCACCCCTCCACTTT.

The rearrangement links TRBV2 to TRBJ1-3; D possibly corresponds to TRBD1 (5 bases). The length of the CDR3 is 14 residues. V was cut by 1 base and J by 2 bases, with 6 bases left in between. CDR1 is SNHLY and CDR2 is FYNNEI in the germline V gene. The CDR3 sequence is CASSEGRAGNTIYF. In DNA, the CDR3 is TGTGCCAGCAGTGAAGGCAGGGCTGGAAACACCATATATTTT.

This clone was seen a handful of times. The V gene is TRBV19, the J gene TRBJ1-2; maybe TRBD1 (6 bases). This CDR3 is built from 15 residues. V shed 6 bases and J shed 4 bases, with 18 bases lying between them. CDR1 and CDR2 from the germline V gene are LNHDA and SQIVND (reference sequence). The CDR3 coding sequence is TGTGCCAGTAGGACAGGAGGAGCTCGAAGCTATGGCTACACCTTC. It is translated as CASRTGGARSYGYTF.

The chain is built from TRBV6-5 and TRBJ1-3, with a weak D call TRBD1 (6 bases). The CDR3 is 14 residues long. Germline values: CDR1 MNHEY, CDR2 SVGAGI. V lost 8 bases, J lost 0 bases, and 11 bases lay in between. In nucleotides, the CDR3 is TGTGCCAGCGGAGGCAGGGGCTCTGGAAACACCATATATTTT. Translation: CASGGRGSGNTIYF.

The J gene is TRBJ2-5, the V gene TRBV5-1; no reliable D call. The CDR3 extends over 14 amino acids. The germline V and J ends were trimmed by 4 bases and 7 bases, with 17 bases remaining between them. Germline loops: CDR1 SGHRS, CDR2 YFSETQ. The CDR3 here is CASSAAASSGTQYF. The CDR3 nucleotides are TGCGCCAGCAGCGCGGCCGCCAGTTCGGGGACCCAGTACTTC. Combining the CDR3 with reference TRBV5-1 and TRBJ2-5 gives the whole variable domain KAGVTQTPRYLIKTRGQQVTLSCSPISGHRSVSWYQQTPGQGLQFLFEYFSETQRNKGNFPGRFSGRQFSNSRSEMNVSTLELGDSALYLCASSAAASSGTQYFGPGTRLLVL.